The 31 T cell receptor beta chains below were found in one sample sequenced in a study of response to subunit inactivated influenza vaccine. One entry per CDR3 protein results from TCRdb running MiXCR on the RT-PCR reads. The sample has about 190,000 distinct CDR3 sequences, roughly 14% seen once; the top ten hold 20% to 30%. Sample: CD8+ T cells sorted from PBMCs, taken 5 days after vaccination. Receptors were obtained from a man in his fifties or sixties who received an inactivated influenza vaccine.

J is TRBJ2-1 and V is TRBV4-3; TRBD2 aligns across 9 bases. Germline lookup yields CDR1 LGHNA and CDR2 YSLEER. The CDR3 spans 14 residues. With 8 bases clipped from V and 5 bases from J, the junction kept 7 bases outside the gene matches. CDR3 region: CASRAAGGNNEQFF. The CDR3 coding sequence is TGCGCCAGCCGGGCCGCGGGAGGGAACAATGAGCAGTTCTTC.

V is TRBV10-3 and J is TRBJ2-3; D may match TRBD1 or TRBD2 (6 bases each). Germline V gene data show CDR1 as ENHRY and CDR2 as SYGVKD. Trimming took 4 bases from V and 1 from J, leaving 15 bases between them. This CDR3 is built from 16 residues. In nucleotides, the CDR3 is TGTGCCATCAGTGGCGCCGGGGGACAACGCACAGATACGCAGTATTTT. Amino acid sequence: CAISGAGGQRTDTQYF.

This clonotype was counted between two and nine times. The chain recombines TRBV6-5 with TRBJ2-7; D is undetermined. CDR1 is MNHEY, CDR2 SVGAGI, per germline. Trimming cost V 0 bases and J 0 bases, with 9 bases left between them. This CDR3 comprises 15 residues. CDR3 in amino acids: CASSYSLGNSYEQYF. The DNA for the CDR3 is TGTGCCAGCAGTTACTCCTTGGGCAACTCCTACGAGCAGTACTTC.

In this sample, this clonotype turned up many times. The chain is built from TRBV29-1 and TRBJ2-7; 11 nucleotides align to TRBD2. This CDR3 is built from 14 residues. Trimming took 6 bases from V and 4 from J; bases not matched to a gene: 8. From germline, CDR1 is SQVTM and CDR2 ANQGSEA. CDR3 DNA: TGCAGCGTCGCACCCGGGACTAGCGGATACGAGCAGTACTTC. Translation gives CSVAPGTSGYEQYF.

The rearrangement uses TRBV28 and TRBJ1-2; D perhaps matches TRBD1 (6 bases). The CDR3 extends over 15 amino acids. The germline V and J ends were trimmed by 1 base and 6 bases, with 15 bases remaining between them. Germline CDR1 and CDR2: MDHEN and SYDVKM. CDR3 bases: TGTGCCAGCAGTTTATCCCCAGGGGTGAATCATGGCTACACCTTC. This encodes CASSLSPGVNHGYTF.

This clonotype was seen more than once but under ten times. V and J are TRBV29-1 and TRBJ2-3, with TRBD2 as a possible D gene (7 bases). CDR3 length: 14 residues. CDR1 and CDR2 from the germline V gene are SQVTM and ANQGSEA. Trimming cost V 6 bases and J 2 bases, with 15 bases left between them. CDR3 sequence reads: CSVFLGGLTDTQYF. The CDR3 bases are TGCAGCGTGTTTTTGGGGGGGCTCACAGATACGCAGTATTTT.

This sequence joins TRBV7-2 and TRBJ2-1; 15 bases map to TRBD2. The length of the CDR3 is 16 residues. Germline loops: CDR1 SGHTA, CDR2 FQGNSA. With 5 bases clipped from V and 5 bases from J, the junction kept 4 bases outside the gene matches. CDR3 sequence reads: CASSRGLAGGDNEQFF. The CDR3 DNA follows: TGTGCCAGCAGCAGGGGACTAGCGGGAGGAGACAATGAGCAGTTCTTC. The variable domain in full, completed from reference TRBV7-2 and TRBJ2-1, reads GAGVSQSPSNKVTEKGKDVELRCDPISGHTALYWYRQSLGQGLEFLIYFQGNSAPDKSGLPSDRFSAERTGGSVSTLTIQRTQQEDSAVYLCASSRGLAGGDNEQFFGPGTRLTVL.

This clonotype appeared many times. CDR3 nucleotide sequence: TGTGCCAGCAGTTTTGGGTCCTCCTACAATGAGCAGTTCTTC. Its translation: CASSFGSSYNEQFF. The V gene is TRBV12-3 or TRBV12-4, the J gene TRBJ2-1; no firm D call. V lost 3 bases and J 0 bases, leaving 6 bases between the germline ends. The CDR3 length is 14 residues.

This chain joins TRBV12-3 or TRBV12-4 and TRBJ2-5; maybe TRBD1 (5 bases). This CDR3 comprises 16 residues. V dropped 3 bases and J dropped 1 base, with 15 bases sitting between them. DNA of the CDR3: TGTGCCAGCAGTTTGGCTGTAGGGGAATCCCAAGAGACCCAGTACTTC. It yields the protein CASSLAVGESQETQYF.

This clonotype turned up a few times. V usage is TRBV27 and J usage is TRBJ2-7; D is uncertain. Trimming left V 6 bases short and J 7 bases short, with 22 bases between. Germline CDR1 MNHEY, CDR2 SMNVEV (reference sequence). The CDR3 runs to 15 residues. DNA of the CDR3: TGTGCCAGCAGCTACGGTCCGGACCCTAGATGGGAGCAGTACTTC. The encoded protein is CASSYGPDPRWEQYF.

This sequence joins TRBV3-1 and TRBJ2-3, with D uncertain. Germline assignment: CDR1 LGHDT and CDR2 YNNKEL (reference sequence). V lost 4 bases and J lost 4, with 12 bases in between. The CDR3 covers 14 residues. CDR3 protein: CASSLGLVPDTQYF. The CDR3 nucleotides are TGTGCCAGCAGCCTTGGGTTAGTTCCAGATACGCAGTATTTT.

The chain is built from TRBV7-9 and TRBJ2-1; 13 bases fit TRBD2. The V segment lost 8 bases and the J segment 8 bases; nucleotides outside the gene matches: 9. CDR3 length: 15 amino acids. Germline CDR1 is SEHNR and CDR2 is FQNEAQ (reference sequence). CDR3 in amino acids: CASLTWTSGGDEQFF. In nucleotides, the CDR3 is TGTGCCAGCTTGACTTGGACTAGCGGGGGTGATGAGCAGTTCTTC.

The chain uses TRBV28 and TRBJ2-5; unclear D gene. V was pared by 3 bases and J by 4 bases, with 12 bases between. CDR1 and CDR2 from the germline V gene are MDHEN and SYDVKM. The CDR3 covers 14 residues. The CDR3: CASSLDPSGETQYF. CDR3 bases: TGTGCCAGCAGTTTGGATCCGTCGGGAGAGACCCAGTACTTC.

This clonotype came up once. The chain joins TRBV13 to TRBJ2-1; 12 nucleotides align to TRBD2. Germline V CDR1 and CDR2: PRHDT, FYEKMQ (reference sequence). The CDR3 totals 19 residues. Trimming took 5 bases from V and 0 from J; bases not matched to a gene: 11. CDR3 region: CASSPRLAGGLSSYNEQFF. The CDR3 coding sequence is TGTGCCAGCAGCCCCAGGCTAGCGGGAGGGCTGAGCTCCTACAATGAGCAGTTCTTC.

This clonotype was counted ten times or more. CDR3 protein: CASSLEEAAASPGYEQYF. CDR3 DNA: TGCGCCAGCAGCTTGGAGGAAGCGGCTGCGTCTCCTGGGTACGAGCAGTACTTC. The chain is built from TRBV5-1 and TRBJ2-7; D is possibly TRBD2 (5 bases). Trimming shortened V by 0 bases and J by 4 bases, and 23 bases separated the two germline ends. In germline, CDR1 is SGHRS, CDR2 YFSETQ. CDR3 length: 18 residues.

This clonotype occurred a few times. The V and J genes are TRBV7-2 and TRBJ2-1; TRBD1 matches 9 bases. Germline trimming cut 4 bases from V and 4 bases from J; bases unmatched to any gene: 2. The CDR3 is made up of 14 amino acids. CDR1 is SGHTA and CDR2 is FQGNSA in the germline V gene. In DNA form, the CDR3 reads TGTGCCAGCAGCTGGGGACAGGGTTACAATGAGCAGTTCTTC. This sequence encodes CASSWGQGYNEQFF.

V usage is TRBV7-8 and J usage is TRBJ1-4, with 7 positions matching TRBD1. J was trimmed by 6 bases and V by 5 bases; bases with no gene match: 15. In germline, CDR1 is SGHVS, CDR2 FQNEAQ. The CDR3 has 17 amino acids. CDR3 DNA: TGTGCCAGCAGCGGAGACGAAGGGGGGACAGTTGATGAAAAACTGTTTTTT. The encoded protein is CASSGDEGGTVDEKLFF. The full variable domain, rest sourced from reference TRBV7-8 and TRBJ1-4, is GAGVSQSPRYKVAKRGQDVALRCDPISGHVSLFWYQQALGQGPEFLTYFQNEAQLDKSGLPSDRFFAERPEGSVSTLKIQRTQQEDSAVYLCASSGDEGGTVDEKLFFGSGTQLSVL.

The rearrangement uses TRBV4-2 and TRBJ2-6; D is unresolved. Germline lookup yields CDR1 LGHNA and CDR2 YNFKEQ. Between the trimmed V and J ends, which lost 0 bases and 1 base, there was a span of 4 bases. The length of the CDR3 is 15 residues. The CDR3 nucleotides read TGTGCCAGCAGCCAAGAGGGATCTGGGGCCAACGTCCTGACTTTC. The encoded protein is CASSQEGSGANVLTF.

The genes are TRBV12-3 or TRBV12-4 and TRBJ2-3; no definite D call. V lost 4 bases, J lost 3 bases, and 11 bases lay in between. The CDR3 length is 14 residues. The CDR3 bases are TGTGCCAGCAGTTCGGTAGAAGGTACAGATACGCAGTATTTT. Its translation is CASSSVEGTDTQYF.

This clonotype has a handful of counts. V and J are TRBV2 and TRBJ2-3; D is unresolved. The CDR3 runs 10 residues. CDR1 is SNHLY, CDR2 FYNNEI, per germline. V lost 7 bases to trimming and J lost 10 bases, with 9 bases between them. CDR3 residues: CASTLSPQYF. The CDR3 DNA reads TGTGCCAGCACACTCAGTCCGCAGTATTTT. Variable domain in full (rest from reference TRBV2 and TRBJ2-3): EPEVTQTPSHQVTQMGQEVILRCVPISNHLYFYWYRQILGQKVEFLVSFYNNEISEKSEIFDDQFSVERPDGSNFTLKIRSTKLEDSAMYFCASTLSPQYFGPGTRLTVL.

This clonotype was seen more than once but under ten times. This chain links TRBV6-1 with TRBJ2-7; 7 bases match TRBD2. CDR1 and CDR2 (germline): MNHNS, SASEGT. Trimming at V came to 6 bases and at J to 2 bases, leaving 4 bases not matched to a gene. The CDR3 loop spans 13 amino acids. This CDR3 is CASRSGTTYEQYF. CDR3 nucleotide sequence: TGTGCCAGCAGATCCGGGACTACCTACGAGCAGTACTTC.

This clonotype showed up just a few times. The chain carries TRBV7-9 and TRBJ2-1; possibly TRBD2 for D (5 bases). Trimming pared 0 bases from V and 7 bases from J, leaving 7 bases between. The CDR3 consists of 13 residues. Germline V lookup: CDR1 SEHNR, CDR2 FQNEAQ (reference sequence). The CDR3 coding sequence is TGTGCCAGCAGCTTAGCGTCGGGAAATGAGCAGTTCTTC. It codes for CASSLASGNEQFF.

This clonotype showed up just a few times. V gene TRBV24-1 combines with J gene TRBJ1-1; D may be TRBD1 (5 bases). Trimming cost V 3 bases and J 2 bases, with 6 bases left between them. The CDR3 length is 13 residues. Germline V lookup: CDR1 KGHDR, CDR2 SFDVKD. DNA of the CDR3: TGTGCCACCAGTGATGGGGGTAACACTGAAGCTTTCTTT. It codes for CATSDGGNTEAFF.

This clonotype was recorded once. The chain uses TRBV6-1 and TRBJ2-1, with D possibly matching TRBD1 (6 bases). Deletions cut 6 bases from V and 2 bases from J, with 14 bases between. The germline V gene encodes CDR1 MNHNS and CDR2 SASEGT. The CDR3 covers 15 residues. CDR3 sequence reads: CASSGTGTTYNEQFF. CDR3 nucleotide sequence: TGTGCCAGCAGCGGGACCGGGACAACCTACAATGAGCAGTTCTTC.

Only a few counts were recorded for this clonotype. V is TRBV28 and J is TRBJ2-5; D possibly uses TRBD1 or TRBD2 (6 bases each). Per the germline V gene, CDR1 is MDHEN and CDR2 is SYDVKM. The CDR3 loop spans 16 amino acids. Trimming took 6 bases from V and 5 from J, leaving 22 bases between them. The CDR3 coding sequence is TGTGCCAGCAGCCCGATGCCGACTACAGGGAGGGAGACCCAGTACTTC. Translation: CASSPMPTTGRETQYF.

J is TRBJ2-7 and V is TRBV12-3 or TRBV12-4; 9 nucleotides match TRBD1. After removal of 6 bases from V and 3 bases from J, the junction contained 9 bases not matched to a gene. CDR3 length: 15 residues. This chain's CDR3 is CASSPGTGLYYEQYF. For the CDR3, the DNA is TGTGCCAGCAGCCCTGGGACAGGGTTATACTACGAGCAGTACTTC.

This chain links TRBV7-6 with TRBJ2-7, with 7 bases that match TRBD1. With V trimmed by 4 bases and J by 4 bases, 10 bases remained unmatched. The CDR3 totals 15 residues. The V gene's germline CDR1 is SGHVS and CDR2 FNYEAQ. The CDR3 loop reads CASSSRQGVNYEQYF. CDR3 bases: TGTGCCAGCAGCTCTCGACAGGGAGTGAATTACGAGCAGTACTTC.

The chain employs TRBV11-2 and TRBJ2-7; tentatively, D is TRBD2 (5 bases). The germline V and J ends were trimmed by 5 bases and 2 bases, with 13 bases remaining between them. The CDR3 runs to 14 residues. Germline V gene lookup returns CDR1 SGHAT and CDR2 FQNNGV. CDR3 loop: CASSTGSFPYEQYF. The DNA of the CDR3 is TGTGCCAGCAGCACGGGGTCCTTTCCCTACGAGCAGTACTTC.

This clonotype was seen a few times. The chain uses TRBV27 and TRBJ2-7; no firm D call. The CDR3 has 11 amino acids. The V and J ends lost 3 bases and 5 bases respectively, with 5 bases between them. Germline V gene data show CDR1 as MNHEY and CDR2 as SMNVEV (reference sequence). CDR3 DNA: TGTGCCAGCAGTTTTGGGCACGAGCAGTACTTC. Translation gives CASSFGHEQYF.

The chain links TRBV2 to TRBJ2-3, with 8 bases matching TRBD2. The CDR3 runs to 14 residues. V gave up 11 bases and J gave up 3 bases; unmatched junction bases: 10. Germline V lookup: CDR1 SNHLY, CDR2 FYNNEI. CDR3 in DNA: TGTGCCGGACGGGGGGGGCCACAGACAGATACGCAGTATTTT. It yields the protein CAGRGGPQTDTQYF.

The chain links TRBV20-1 to TRBJ2-2; D remains unclear. CDR1 is DFQATT and CDR2 is SNEGSKA in the germline V gene (reference sequence). The V end lost 6 bases, the J end lost 0 bases, and 11 bases lay between the germline ends. The CDR3 spans 14 residues. CDR3 nucleotides: TGCAGTGCGCCGACGAATCCGAACACCGGGGAGCTGTTTTTT. This translates into CSAPTNPNTGELFF.